This T cell receptor beta chain is from a study of shared clonotypes between healthy human individuals. Study information: Three plates were used per donor for CD4 naive, three for CD4 memory, two for CD8 naive and one for CD8 memory. Study observations and caveats: Clonotypes shared by all four sorted-subset donors had higher generation probabilities than non-shared clonotypes. What naive subsets generally showed was a larger estimated richness than memory subsets showed.

The V end lost 1 base, the J end lost 8 bases, and 11 bases lay between the germline ends. CDR3 length equals 13 residues. The V gene's germline CDR1 is SGHVS and CDR2 FQNEAQ. Method: immunoSEQ multiplex PCR; TCRdb's copy keeps in-frame clones and lacks some. This sample yields roughly 500,000 clones, of which less than 96% are seen a single time; about 0.054% belongs to the top ten. Note on this clone: Its target is not known.

Sequences were obtained from naive CD4+ T cells sorted from blood. Subset: CD45RA+ positively selected. The chain carries TRBV7-8 and TRBJ1-2; D is unresolved. The receptor's source is a woman aged 25 to 39 in good health. The CDR3 coding sequence is TGTGCCAGCAGCTTAGTGGATCGGTCGGGCTACACCTTC. This gives the protein CASSLVDRSGYTF.